This T cell receptor beta chain is drawn from a study of shared clonotypes between healthy human individuals. At the level of the study: The cohort comprised a couple of women and a few men. Their ages spanned 18 to 49 years. Findings and caveats of the study: Clonotype sharing among the donors was expected to vary with sequencing depth. The small donor group covered limited genetic and exposure diversity. Naive subsets usually exceeded memory subsets in estimated richness.

There are 15 residues in the CDR3. Germline values: CDR1 LNHDA, CDR2 SQIVND (reference sequence). V lost 10 bases, J lost 4 bases, and 8 bases stayed unmatched. CD45RO-negative, CCR7-selected cells formed the naive CD8 fraction, which excluded terminally differentiated effector memory CD45RA+ cells. TCRdb's table, derived via immunoSEQ multiplex PCR, lists solely in-frame clones and lacks some. The sample carries millions of clones, 93% recorded once. As to this clone: Its antigen is unidentified.

Sequencing used naive CD8+ T cells from PBMCs. This sequence was found in a young man in good health. Some clones in this sample may be carry-over from other donors' samples. The chain uses TRBV19 and TRBJ2-5, with TRBD2 identical over 14 bases. This CDR3 reads CATSGTSGSGETQYF. CDR3 DNA: TGTGCCACATCCGGGACTAGCGGGAGTGGAGAGACCCAGTACTTC. Supplemented by reference TRBV19 and TRBJ2-5, the full variable domain reads DGGITQSPKYLFRKEGQNVTLSCEQNLNHDAMYWYRQDPGQGLRLIYYSQIVNDFQKGDIAEGYSVSREKKESFPLTVTSAQKNPTAFYLCATSGTSGSGETQYFGPGTRLLVL.